One sample yielded the 9 T cell receptor beta chains listed below, sequenced in a study of T cells expressing NK-cell markers (dated by TCRdb to 2019 to 2021). The library was generated by 5' RACE. The sequencer listed for this sample is Illumina HiSeq 2000. Following TCRdb reprocessing, every CDR3 protein sequence forms one entry, and DNA is not provided. The table for this sample records tens of thousands of distinct CDR3 sequences. The leading ten clones occupy over 50% of the sample. Sequenced sample: blood T cells: a sorted CD56 or NKG2C T cell subset, CD4+ or CD8+ T cells, or bulk PBMC T cells (not recorded which). These TCRs come from a woman aged 18 to 75 in good health.

This chain uses TRBV11-3 with TRBJ1-6; lacking DNA, the TRBD1 call made by TCRdb goes unchecked. Per the germline V gene, CDR1 is SGHNT and CDR2 is YENEEA. The CDR3 has 18 amino acids. CDR3 protein: CASSLGSGAVVYNSPLHF.

The J gene is TRBJ2-7, the V gene TRBV27; TCRdb indicates TRBD2, and absent DNA this call remains unverified. CDR1 and CDR2 (germline): MNHEY, SMNVEV (reference sequence). The CDR3 has 16 amino acids. CDR3 amino acids: CASSFTGESGNYEQYF.

The rearrangement uses TRBV28 and TRBJ1-5. This CDR3 region has 14 residues. Germline CDR1 reads MDHEN; CDR2 reads SYDVKM. The CDR3 sequence: CASSFTTLNQPQHF. The complete variable domain, with remaining parts taken from reference TRBV28 and TRBJ1-5, reads DVKVTQSSRYLVKRTGEKVFLECVQDMDHENMFWYRQDPGLGLRLIYFSYDVKMKEKGDIPEGYSVSREKKERFSLILESASTNQTSMYLCASSFTTLNQPQHFGDGTRLSIL.

The rearrangement joins TRBV6-1 to TRBJ2-7; TCRdb outputs TRBD1, but without DNA this stays unchecked. Per germline, CDR1 MNHNS and CDR2 SASEGT. The CDR3 covers 15 residues. The CDR3 spells CASSVQQASSYEQYF.

The rearrangement links TRBV7-9 to TRBJ1-6; TCRdb's assignment of TRBD1 cannot be checked, as there is no DNA. The CDR3 is made up of 15 amino acids. Germline values: CDR1 SEHNR, CDR2 FQNEAQ (reference sequence). The CDR3: CASSSPQGPNSPLHF.

The chain joins TRBV7-2 to TRBJ2-1. Per the germline V gene, CDR1 is SGHTA and CDR2 is FQGNSA. CDR3 length equals 15 residues. The CDR3 region is CASSLEAAYYDEQFF.

The V and J genes are TRBV6-5 and TRBJ2-6. CDR3 length: 14 amino acids. Germline lookup yields CDR1 MNHEY and CDR2 SVGAGI. CDR3 in amino acids: CASSWISGANVLTF.

The chain has TRBV4-1 and TRBJ2-4; TCRdb's D call, TRBD1, is unchecked because there is no DNA. This CDR3 has 14 residues. The germline V gene has CDR1 MGHRA and CDR2 YSYEKL. This CDR3 is CASSQEPGLPTQYF.

The chain uses TRBV20-1 and TRBJ1-2; as DNA is missing, the TRBD1 call by TCRdb cannot be tested. Germline CDR1 DFQATT, CDR2 SNEGSKA (reference sequence). This CDR3 is 13 amino acids long. The CDR3 sequence is CSARDPGDSGYTF.